This T cell receptor (beta chain) was captured by sequencing in a study of T cell responses to AZD1222 COVID-19 vaccine. Findings and caveats of the study: Just a handful of people given AZD1222 tested seropositive at baseline.

Assay: immunoSEQ multiplex PCR; the TCRdb copy retains only in-frame clones and omits some. The data contain fewer than 75,000 clones, under 95% of them singletons. In this sample, this clone turned up a few times. What it recognizes is unknown. V was clipped by 6 bases and J by 11 bases; unmatched bases: 12. This CDR3 has 13 amino acids. The clonotype comes from an adult who received the MenACWY meningococcal vaccine as a control. The source was peripheral blood, collected 28 days after the second dose of the MenACWY control vaccine. The rearrangement links TRBV12-3 or TRBV12-4 to TRBJ1-1; 7 bases fit TRBD1. Here the CDR3 DNA reads TGTGCCAGCAGCCGCGGACAGGAAAGTATCGCTTTCTTT. Amino acids: CASSRGQESIAFF.